This T cell receptor beta chain was identified during a study of cytomegalovirus exposure and HLA in healthy donors. The study's findings and limits: Excluded: some indistinguishable V segments such as TRBV6-2 and TRBV6-3. The records held CMV serostatus as the only immune exposure information. Later on, an analysis tied some 17,000 TCR beta sequences to HLA alleles at 0.05 false discovery rate.

The CDR3 totals 15 residues. The junction had 10 bases not matched to a gene; V was cut back by 6 bases and J by 4 bases. Germline CDR1 is MNHEY and CDR2 is SMNVEV (reference sequence). This clone was seen only a few times. As yet, its antigen is unknown. Primers: 60 Vbeta forward and 13 Jbeta reverse. The table came from immunoSEQ multiplex PCR; TCRdb's copy has only in-frame clones and leaves some out. The sample lists over 75,000 clones; around 77% were seen once. The sequencing input was PBMCs. This chain uses TRBV27 with TRBJ2-3; 7 bases fit TRBD1. The TCR sequence derives from a man aged 45-65 years in good health and CMV-seropositive. The CDR3 nucleotides are TGTGCCAGCAGCTCGACAGGGATGGGACCAGATACGCAGTATTTT. Translation gives CASSSTGMGPDTQYF.